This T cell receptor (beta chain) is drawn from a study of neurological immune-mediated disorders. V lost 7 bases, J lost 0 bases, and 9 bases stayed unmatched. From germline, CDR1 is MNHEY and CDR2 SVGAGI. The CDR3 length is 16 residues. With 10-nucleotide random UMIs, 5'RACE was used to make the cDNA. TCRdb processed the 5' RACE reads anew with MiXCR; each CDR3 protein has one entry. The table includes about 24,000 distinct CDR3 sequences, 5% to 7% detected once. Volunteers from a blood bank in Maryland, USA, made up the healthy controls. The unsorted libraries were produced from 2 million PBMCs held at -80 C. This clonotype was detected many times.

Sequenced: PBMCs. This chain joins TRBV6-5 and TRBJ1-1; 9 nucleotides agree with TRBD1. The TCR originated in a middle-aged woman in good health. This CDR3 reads CASTRGTGSMNTEAFF. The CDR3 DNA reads TGTGCCAGCACAAGGGGGACAGGGTCCATGAACACTGAAGCTTTCTTT.